The rows below give T cell receptor beta chains drawn from one sample of a study of T cell responses to AZD1222 COVID-19 vaccine. This table comes from immunoSEQ multiplex PCR, and its TCRdb copy is limited to in-frame clones, with some not included. The repertoire holds about 84,000 clones, with 70% to 90% as singletons. Sequenced here: peripheral blood, sampled 28 days after the second AZD1222 dose. These receptors came from an adult who received the AZD1222 COVID-19 vaccine. CDR3s include the opening cysteine and the closing phenylalanine or tryptophan. A D gene is named only where the DNA matches it firmly. Clone sizes are given selectively: once, few, many, or a class where the clone is expanded.

DNA	CDR3	D	V	J	size	length
TGTGCCAGCAGTGAACACGGCAGGGGGATTAATGAGCAGTTCTTC	CASSEHGRGINEQFF	TRBD1	TRBV6-1	TRBJ2-1	NA	15
TGTGCCAGCTCACCACCGGCAGCCTCTGGGGCCAACGTCCTGACTTTC	CASSPPAASGANVLTF	NA	TRBV18	TRBJ2-6	NA	16
TGTGCCAGCAGCTTGGGACGCGGCCGACAGTACTTC	CASSLGRGRQYF	NA	TRBV5-6	TRBJ2-7	NA	12
TGTGCCAGCAGGAGTGGGGCCGGCGGTGAAGCTTTCTTT	CASRSGAGGEAFF	NA	TRBV7-9	TRBJ1-1	NA	13
TGTGCCAGTAGTATAGGACTAGCGGCCGGGGAGCTGTTTTTT	CASSIGLAAGELFF	TRBD2	TRBV19	TRBJ2-2	NA	14
TGTGCCAGCAGCTTATCTTGGGGGGCCATTGAGACCCAGTACTTC	CASSLSWGAIETQYF	NA	TRBV5-6	TRBJ2-5	NA	15
TGTGCCAGCAGCCCCCAGAGCACCGGGGAGCTGTTTTTT	CASSPQSTGELFF	NA	TRBV5-4	TRBJ2-2	NA	13
TGTGCCATCAGTGAGTCTGGAAACTATGGCTACACCTTC	CAISESGNYGYTF	NA	TRBV10-3	TRBJ1-2	NA	13
TGTGCCAGCAGCGCAGGGGTTGAAGGGGGCGGGGAGCTGTTTTTT	CASSAGVEGGGELFF	NA	TRBV7-8	TRBJ2-2	once	15
TGTGCCAGCAGGGGGGCATATTCCTCCGGGGAGCTGTTTTTT	CASRGAYSSGELFF	NA	TRBV7-2	TRBJ2-2	NA	14
TGTGCCAGCAGCTCCATGGGGGGAATGAACACTGAAGCTTTCTTT	CASSSMGGMNTEAFF	NA	TRBV7-3	TRBJ1-1	few	15
TGTGCCAGCAGTTTAGGACAGCGAGCTAACTATGGCTACACCTTC	CASSLGQRANYGYTF	NA	TRBV6-5	TRBJ1-2	NA	15
TGCGCCAGCAGTGAGTCAGGACTAGCAGCTGGGCACTTC	CASSESGLAAGHF	TRBD2	TRBV10-2	TRBJ2-7	few	13
TGTGCCAGCAGTTCCGGGCCTCAGATCGGCTACGAGCAGTACTTC	CASSSGPQIGYEQYF	NA	TRBV2	TRBJ2-7	NA	15
TGTGCCAGCAGCTTAGATTGGGGAGGAGGCACTGAAGCTTTCTTT	CASSLDWGGGTEAFF	NA	TRBV7-9	TRBJ1-1	NA	15
TGTGCCAGCAGTCCCGGGGGGGCCTGGGACAATGAGCAGTTCTTC	CASSPGGAWDNEQFF	TRBD2	TRBV6-1	TRBJ2-1	NA	15
TGTGCCAGCAGTTTAAGGGGCCGGAGTGGCTACACCTTC	CASSLRGRSGYTF	NA	TRBV12-3/TRBV12-4	TRBJ1-2	NA	13
TGTGCCAGCTCGCGCCCGGACGGAGTGCCCTACGAGCAGTACTTC	CASSRPDGVPYEQYF	NA	TRBV18	TRBJ2-7	once	15
TGTGCCAGCAGTCCATCCACCACCTACTCCTACGAGCAGTACTTC	CASSPSTTYSYEQYF	NA	TRBV11-2	TRBJ2-7	NA	15
TGCGCCAGCAGTTCGAGCCTCTACGAGCAGTACTTC	CASSSSLYEQYF	NA	TRBV4-1	TRBJ2-7	NA	12
TGTGCCAGCAGGAACCGGGACATTCGCCCGCAGTATTTT	CASRNRDIRPQYF	NA	TRBV2	TRBJ2-3	NA	13
TGTGCCAGCAGTTTAAGTCTCGGCGGGGGGTCTCGCTCGGGTACGCAGTATTTT	CASSLSLGGGSRSGTQYF	TRBD2	TRBV28	TRBJ2-3	NA	18
TGTGCCTGCGCCACCGGGCGGGGGACCTCCTACGAGCAGTACTTC	CACATGRGTSYEQYF	TRBD2	TRBV6-6	TRBJ2-7	NA	15
TGTGCCAGTAGTATGTTAGTTGGAGTAGGTCGCAATCAGCCCCAGCATTTT	CASSMLVGVGRNQPQHF	NA	TRBV19	TRBJ1-5	NA	17
TGTGCCAGTAGTCGACAGGGAGCCTACGAGCAGTACTTC	CASSRQGAYEQYF	TRBD1	TRBV19	TRBJ2-7	NA	13
TGCAGCGTCACAGGGGCCAGGGGTTCTGAAAAACTGTTTTTT	CSVTGARGSEKLFF	TRBD1	TRBV29-1	TRBJ1-4	NA	14
TGCGCCAGCAGCCAAGCAATTAACCCCCATTTTGAGCCCCAGCATTTT	CASSQAINPHFEPQHF	NA	TRBV4-1	TRBJ1-5	NA	16
TGTGCCAGCAGCCGCCCTAGAAACAATGAGCAGTTCTTC	CASSRPRNNEQFF	NA	TRBV5-4	TRBJ2-1	NA	13
TGTGCCAGCTCACCACCAATACGGACAGGGGGGAGCACAGATACGCAGTATTTT	CASSPPIRTGGSTDTQYF	TRBD1	TRBV18	TRBJ2-3	NA	18
TGTGCCAGCAGCTTCTCGTCTTCTAATGAAAAACTGTTTTTT	CASSFSSSNEKLFF	NA	TRBV5-5	TRBJ1-4	NA	14
TGTGCCAGCAGGTCGTCCGGACTCAACGTCCTGACTTTC	CASRSSGLNVLTF	NA	TRBV28	TRBJ2-6	NA	13
TGCAGCGTTGAAGAACTGCGCTTAGGTGGTGGGGCCAACGTCCTGACTTTC	CSVEELRLGGGANVLTF	NA	TRBV29-1	TRBJ2-6	NA	17
TGTGCCAGCAGCTCCGGGACAGGGATAACCTTATACTATGGCTACACCTTC	CASSSGTGITLYYGYTF	TRBD1	TRBV5-6	TRBJ1-2	NA	17
TGTGCCAGCAGTTTGTATTACAGGGCGGGCACCGGGGAGCTGTTTTTT	CASSLYYRAGTGELFF	NA	TRBV27	TRBJ2-2	few	16
TGTGCCAGCTCACCTCCGACAGGGGTGCGAAACACCATATATTTT	CASSPPTGVRNTIYF	TRBD1	TRBV18	TRBJ1-3	NA	15
TGTGCCAGCAGTCCGACCCGCGCGTGGCACCCACTTATCCTGTTTTCCTCGTATGGCTACACCTTC	CASSPTRAWHPLILFSSYGYTF	NA	TRBV27	TRBJ1-2	NA	22
TGCGCCAGCAAGTCTGGGGGCGATCTTATGAACACTGAAGCTTTCTTT	CASKSGGDLMNTEAFF	NA	TRBV10-1	TRBJ1-1	NA	16
TGTGCCAGTAGTCCAACAAGACAGGGGGACTATGGCTACACCTTC	CASSPTRQGDYGYTF	TRBD1	TRBV19	TRBJ1-2	NA	15
TGCGCCAGCAGCTGGAGCGGGGGGGCGACAGATACGCAGTATTTT	CASSWSGGATDTQYF	TRBD2	TRBV5-1	TRBJ2-3	once	15
TGTGCCAGTAGTATAGCAGCCCACAAAGGGACTGAAGCTTTCTTT	CASSIAAHKGTEAFF	NA	TRBV19	TRBJ1-1	NA	15
TGTGCCAGCAGTGACTCGAATGGGGATACGCAGTATTTT	CASSDSNGDTQYF	NA	TRBV6-4	TRBJ2-3	NA	13
TGTGCCAGCAGCCTCTGGAGTGACAGGGCTGGAAACACCATATATTTT	CASSLWSDRAGNTIYF	TRBD1	TRBV28	TRBJ1-3	NA	16
TGTGCCAGCATCTTCAGGGGATCGGGCAATCAGCCCCAGCATTTT	CASIFRGSGNQPQHF	NA	TRBV28	TRBJ1-5	NA	15
TGCAGCGTCGGGTCTCGGGGGGAGACCCAGTACTTC	CSVGSRGETQYF	NA	TRBV29-1	TRBJ2-5	NA	12
TGTGCCAGCAGCCAAGTCGGGGGCCGCACAGATACGCAGTATTTT	CASSQVGGRTDTQYF	NA	TRBV3-1/TRBV3-2	TRBJ2-3	NA	15
TGTGCCAGCAGCCCCCTCGTGGAGCTGTTTTTT	CASSPLVELFF	NA	TRBV11-2	TRBJ2-2	NA	11
TGTGCCAGCAGCTTGGGAAGGGCTTATACGCAGTATTTT	CASSLGRAYTQYF	NA	TRBV11-3	TRBJ2-3	NA	13
TGTGCCAGCAGCGGGGCCGGCGGCGTCGCCTCCGAGCAGTACTTC	CASSGAGGVASEQYF	NA	TRBV5-5	TRBJ2-7	NA	15